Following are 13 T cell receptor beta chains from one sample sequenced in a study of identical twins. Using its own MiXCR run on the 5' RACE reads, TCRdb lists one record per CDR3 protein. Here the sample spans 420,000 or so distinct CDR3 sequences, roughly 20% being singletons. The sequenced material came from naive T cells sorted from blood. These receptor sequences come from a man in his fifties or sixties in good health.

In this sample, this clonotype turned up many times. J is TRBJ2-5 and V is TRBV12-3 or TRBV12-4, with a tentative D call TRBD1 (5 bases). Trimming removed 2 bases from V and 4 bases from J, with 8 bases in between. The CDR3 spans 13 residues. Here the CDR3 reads CASSLLGLETQYF. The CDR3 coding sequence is TGTGCCAGCAGTTTATTGGGGCTAGAGACCCAGTACTTC.

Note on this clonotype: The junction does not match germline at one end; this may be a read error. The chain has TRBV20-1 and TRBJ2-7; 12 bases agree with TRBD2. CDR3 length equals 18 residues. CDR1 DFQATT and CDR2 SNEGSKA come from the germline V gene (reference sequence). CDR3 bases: TGCAGTGCTAGCTCCCACAAGTATGAGACTAGCGGGAGATACGAGCAGTCCTTC. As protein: CSASSHKYETSGRYEQSF.

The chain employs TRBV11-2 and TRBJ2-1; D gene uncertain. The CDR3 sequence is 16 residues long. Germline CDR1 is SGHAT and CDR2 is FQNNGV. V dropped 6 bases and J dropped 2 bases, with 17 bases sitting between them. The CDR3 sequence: CASSIIHGIAYNEQFF. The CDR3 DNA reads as TGTGCCAGCAGTATTATCCATGGGATTGCCTACAATGAGCAGTTCTTC.

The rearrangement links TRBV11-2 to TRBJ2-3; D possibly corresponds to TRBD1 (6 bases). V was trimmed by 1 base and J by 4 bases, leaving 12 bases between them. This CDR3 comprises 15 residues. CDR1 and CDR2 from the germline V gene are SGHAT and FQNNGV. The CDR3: CASSLGLGAADTQYF. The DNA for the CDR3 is TGTGCCAGCAGCTTAGGACTGGGGGCCGCAGATACGCAGTATTTT.

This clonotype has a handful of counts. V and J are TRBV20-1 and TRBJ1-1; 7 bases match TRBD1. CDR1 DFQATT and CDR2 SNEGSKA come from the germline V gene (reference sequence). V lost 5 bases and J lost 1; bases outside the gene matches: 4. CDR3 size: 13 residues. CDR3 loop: CSAEGQPNTEAFF. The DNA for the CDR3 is TGCAGTGCTGAGGGACAGCCGAACACTGAAGCTTTCTTT.

CDR3 protein: CASSYSIGTRETQYF. The CDR3 DNA follows: TGTGCCAGCAGTTACTCGATTGGGACGCGAGAGACCCAGTACTTC. The V gene is TRBV6-2 or TRBV6-3, the J gene TRBJ2-5; D possibly matches TRBD1 or TRBD2 (5 bases each). CDR3 length: 15 residues. Trimming shortened V by 0 bases and J by 4 bases, and 12 bases separated the two germline ends. Germline V gene lookup returns CDR1 MNHEY and CDR2 SVGEGT.

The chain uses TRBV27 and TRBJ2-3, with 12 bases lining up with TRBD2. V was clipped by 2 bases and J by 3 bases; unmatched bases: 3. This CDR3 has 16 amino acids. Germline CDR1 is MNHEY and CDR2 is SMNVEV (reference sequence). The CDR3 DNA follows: TGTGCCAGCAGTTTAGTGACTAGCGGGGGAACAGATACGCAGTATTTT. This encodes CASSLVTSGGTDTQYF.

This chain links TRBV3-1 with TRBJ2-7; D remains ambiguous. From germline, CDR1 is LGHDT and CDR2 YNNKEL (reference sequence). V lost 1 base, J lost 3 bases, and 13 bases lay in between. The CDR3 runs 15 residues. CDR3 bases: TGTGCCAGCAGCCAAGTTGCTGGGGTCCTCTACGAGCAGTACTTC. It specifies CASSQVAGVLYEQYF.

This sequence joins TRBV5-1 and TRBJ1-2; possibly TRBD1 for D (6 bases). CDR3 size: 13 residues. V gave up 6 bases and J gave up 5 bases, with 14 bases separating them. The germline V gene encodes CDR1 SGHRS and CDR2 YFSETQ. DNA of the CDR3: TGCGCCAGCACCCCGGAGGGGGGTTATGGCTACACCTTC. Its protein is CASTPEGGYGYTF.

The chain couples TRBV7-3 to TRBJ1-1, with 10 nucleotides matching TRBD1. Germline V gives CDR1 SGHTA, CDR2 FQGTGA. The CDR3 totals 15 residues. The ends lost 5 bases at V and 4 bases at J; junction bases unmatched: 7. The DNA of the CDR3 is TGTGCCAGCAGCCTGACAGGGGGCAAGAGCACTGAAGCTTTCTTT. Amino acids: CASSLTGGKSTEAFF.

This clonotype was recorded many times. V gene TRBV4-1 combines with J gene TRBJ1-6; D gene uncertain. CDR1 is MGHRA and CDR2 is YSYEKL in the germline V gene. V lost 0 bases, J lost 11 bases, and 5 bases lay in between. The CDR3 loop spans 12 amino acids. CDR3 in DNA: TGCGCCAGCAGCCAAGATGGTCCACCCCTCCACTTT. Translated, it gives CASSQDGPPLHF.

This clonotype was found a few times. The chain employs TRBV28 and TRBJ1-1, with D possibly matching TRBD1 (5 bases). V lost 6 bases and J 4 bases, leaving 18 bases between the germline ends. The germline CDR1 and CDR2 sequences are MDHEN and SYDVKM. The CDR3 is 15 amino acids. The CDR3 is CASSLVLGPGTEAFF. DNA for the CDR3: TGTGCCAGCAGCCTTGTACTGGGGCCCGGCACTGAAGCTTTCTTT.

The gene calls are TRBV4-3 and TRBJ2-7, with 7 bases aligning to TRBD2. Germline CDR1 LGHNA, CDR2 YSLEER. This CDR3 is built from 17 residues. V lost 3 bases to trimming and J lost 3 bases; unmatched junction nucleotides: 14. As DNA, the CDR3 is TGCGCCAGCAGCCAGGGGATGGGGCGGGGGACGATCTACGAGCAGTACTTC. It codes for CASSQGMGRGTIYEQYF.